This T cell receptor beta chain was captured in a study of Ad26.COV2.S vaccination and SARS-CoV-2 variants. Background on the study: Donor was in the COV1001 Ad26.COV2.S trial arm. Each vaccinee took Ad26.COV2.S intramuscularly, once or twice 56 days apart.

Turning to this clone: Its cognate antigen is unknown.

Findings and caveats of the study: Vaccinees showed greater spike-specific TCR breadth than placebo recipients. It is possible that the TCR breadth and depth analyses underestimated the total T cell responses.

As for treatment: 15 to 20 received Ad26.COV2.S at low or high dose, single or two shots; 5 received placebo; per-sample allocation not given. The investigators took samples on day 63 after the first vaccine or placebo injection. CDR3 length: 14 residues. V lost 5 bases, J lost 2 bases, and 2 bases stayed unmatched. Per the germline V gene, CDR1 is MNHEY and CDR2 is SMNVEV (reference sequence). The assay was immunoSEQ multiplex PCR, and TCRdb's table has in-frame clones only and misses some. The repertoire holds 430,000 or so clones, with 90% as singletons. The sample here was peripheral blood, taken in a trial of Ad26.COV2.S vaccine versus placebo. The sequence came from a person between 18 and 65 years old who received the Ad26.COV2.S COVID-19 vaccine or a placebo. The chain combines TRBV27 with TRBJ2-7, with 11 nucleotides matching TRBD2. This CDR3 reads CASSLSGRAYEQYF. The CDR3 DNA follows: TGTGCCAGCAGTCTTAGCGGGAGGGCCTACGAGCAGTACTTC.